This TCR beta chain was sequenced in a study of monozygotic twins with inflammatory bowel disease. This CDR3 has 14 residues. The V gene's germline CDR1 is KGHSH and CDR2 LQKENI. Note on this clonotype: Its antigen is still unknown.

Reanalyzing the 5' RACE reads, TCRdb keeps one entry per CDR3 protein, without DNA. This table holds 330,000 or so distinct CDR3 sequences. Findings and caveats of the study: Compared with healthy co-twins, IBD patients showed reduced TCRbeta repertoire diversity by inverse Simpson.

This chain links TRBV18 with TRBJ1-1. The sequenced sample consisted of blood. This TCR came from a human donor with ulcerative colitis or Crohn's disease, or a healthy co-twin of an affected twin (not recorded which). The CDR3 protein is CASSLQDRNTEAFF.